A selection of T cell receptor beta chains follows, all from one sample in a study of blood T cell repertoires in COVID-19. Libraries were prepared by immunoSEQ multiplex PCR; TCRdb keeps only in-frame clonotypes and omits some of them. The table lists 250,000 to 300,000 clones, approximately 93% of them singletons, with roughly 2.3% in the top ten. Sequenced sample: peripheral blood. Receptors originate from a woman aged 25 to 45 with COVID-19, enrolled during active disease. Each CDR3 is given with its conserved first and last residue. A D gene is named only where the DNA matches it firmly. A row's size may be missing; if present it is once, few, many or a size class.

V: TRBV6-4
D: TRBD2
size: -
J: TRBJ2-1
DNA: TGTGCCAGCAGTGCCGGACTAGTTCAAAATGAGCAGTTCTTC
CDR3: CASSAGLVQNEQFF

V: TRBV6-5
D: -
size: -
J: TRBJ2-1
DNA: TGTGCCAGCAGTTACTCTGACAGTCTTAATGAGCAGTTCTTC
CDR3: CASSYSDSLNEQFF

V: TRBV7-9
D: TRBD1
size: -
J: TRBJ1-2
DNA: TGTGCCAGCAGCATTACCGGGACAGCCGAAAGTGGCTACACCTTC
CDR3: CASSITGTAESGYTF

V: TRBV11-2
D: -
size: -
J: TRBJ2-1
DNA: TGTGCCAGCAGCTTACGACTTAGTCAGGGGAGTGAGCAGTTCTTC
CDR3: CASSLRLSQGSEQFF

V: TRBV28
D: -
size: -
J: TRBJ2-6
DNA: TGTGCCAGCAGTAGTAGTACCCCTGGGGCCAACGTCCTGACTTTC
CDR3: CASSSSTPGANVLTF

V: TRBV19
D: -
size: -
J: TRBJ2-7
DNA: TGTGCCAGTAGTGACCTCAGGGGAGTATCTTTCGAGCAGTACTTC
CDR3: CASSDLRGVSFEQYF

V: TRBV28
D: -
size: -
J: TRBJ1-2
DNA: TGTGCCAGCAAGAGGCAGAACTATGGCTACACCTTC
CDR3: CASKRQNYGYTF

V: TRBV9
D: TRBD1
size: -
J: TRBJ2-5
DNA: TGTGCCAGCGGGCGCCGGGACAGGCAAGAGACCCAGTACTTC
CDR3: CASGRRDRQETQYF

V: TRBV7-3
D: TRBD2
size: -
J: TRBJ2-3
DNA: TGTGCCAGCAGCTTAGCGCAGCGGGGGTCAGATACGCAGTATTTT
CDR3: CASSLAQRGSDTQYF

V: TRBV14
D: -
size: -
J: TRBJ2-7
DNA: TGTGCCAGCAGCCGTGGACTTATTTCCTACGAGCAGTACTTC
CDR3: CASSRGLISYEQYF

V: TRBV2
D: TRBD1
size: -
J: TRBJ1-2
DNA: TGTGCCAGTACTCGCGAGGGACAGGGGGCTGGGGGCTACACCTTC
CDR3: CASTREGQGAGGYTF

V: TRBV19
D: -
size: -
J: TRBJ2-7
DNA: TGTGCCAGTAGTATATCTAAAAGCTCCTACGAGCAGTACTTC
CDR3: CASSISKSSYEQYF

V: TRBV5-6
D: TRBD2
size: -
J: TRBJ2-5
DNA: TGTGCCAGCAGCTTGGAATTAGCGGGAGAGGAGACCCAGTACTTC
CDR3: CASSLELAGEETQYF

V: TRBV30
D: -
size: -
J: TRBJ1-2
DNA: TGTGCCGGTTATAAACAGGGAGACTATGGCTACACCTTC
CDR3: CAGYKQGDYGYTF

V: TRBV3-1/TRBV3-2
D: -
size: -
J: TRBJ2-7
DNA: TGTGCCAGCAGCCAGCTCGCACAGTCCTACGAGCAGTACTTC
CDR3: CASSQLAQSYEQYF

V: TRBV29-1
D: TRBD2
size: -
J: TRBJ2-5
DNA: TGCAGCGTTGAAGATCTAGGACTAGCGGGAGGAGAGACCCAGTACTTC
CDR3: CSVEDLGLAGGETQYF

V: TRBV4-1
D: TRBD2
size: once
J: TRBJ2-3
DNA: TGCGCCAGCAGCCAAGATTCAGAGACTAGCAACACAGATACGCAGTATTTT
CDR3: CASSQDSETSNTDTQYF

V: TRBV6-5
D: -
size: -
J: TRBJ1-5
DNA: TGTGCCAGCACCCTCACGTACGGTTATCAGCCCCAGCATTTT
CDR3: CASTLTYGYQPQHF

V: TRBV3-1/TRBV3-2
D: TRBD1
size: many
J: TRBJ1-5
DNA: TGTGCCAGCAGCCAAGAGGCAGGGGGCGGCAATCAGCCCCAGCATTTT
CDR3: CASSQEAGGGNQPQHF

V: TRBV6-1
D: -
size: -
J: TRBJ2-1
DNA: TGTGCCAGCAGTGAATTCTCATGGGCAGGGGTGTACAATGAGCAGTTCTTC
CDR3: CASSEFSWAGVYNEQFF

V: TRBV5-8
D: -
size: -
J: TRBJ2-2
DNA: TGTGCCGGAGGGGGCAGGAACACCGGGGAGCTGTTTTTT
CDR3: CAGGGRNTGELFF

V: TRBV15
D: -
size: -
J: TRBJ1-2
DNA: TGTGCCACCAGCAGCCAGGGTCGGCACTATGGCTACACCTTC
CDR3: CATSSQGRHYGYTF

V: TRBV3-1/TRBV3-2
D: -
size: once
J: TRBJ2-1
DNA: TGTGCCAGCAGCCCGCCAGGGAAGCAGGTTGAGCAGTTCTTC
CDR3: CASSPPGKQVEQFF

V: TRBV5-8
D: -
size: -
J: TRBJ1-3
DNA: TGTGCCAGCAGCCGGCTAACGACAGGACCTGGAAACACCATATATTTT
CDR3: CASSRLTTGPGNTIYF

V: TRBV5-6
D: TRBD1
size: -
J: TRBJ1-5
DNA: TGTGCCAGCAGCCAACTGGACAGGGCCAATCAGCCCCAGCATTTT
CDR3: CASSQLDRANQPQHF

V: TRBV28
D: -
size: -
J: TRBJ2-7
DNA: TGTGCCAGCAGTCCCGACGGGAAGGCCTACGAGCAGTACTTC
CDR3: CASSPDGKAYEQYF

V: TRBV5-6
D: -
size: -
J: TRBJ1-6
DNA: TGTGCCAGCAGCTTCAAACGGGGTTATAATTCACCCCTCCACTTT
CDR3: CASSFKRGYNSPLHF

V: TRBV7-2
D: -
size: -
J: TRBJ1-1
DNA: TGTGCCAGCAGCTTAGTGAGTTCGCAGGCTGAAGCTTTCTTT
CDR3: CASSLVSSQAEAFF

V: TRBV6-6
D: -
size: -
J: TRBJ1-5
DNA: TGTGCCAGCAGTTACCTTTCGGAGGGCGGACAGCCCCAGCATTTT
CDR3: CASSYLSEGGQPQHF